These 21 T cell receptor beta chains were all obtained from the same sample, sequenced in a study of cytomegalovirus exposure and HLA in healthy donors. Primers for the PCR totalled 60 Vbeta and 13 Jbeta. The assay was immunoSEQ multiplex PCR, and TCRdb's table has in-frame clones only and misses some. The sample records 75,000 to 100,000 clones, about three quarters being singletons. The source material was PBMCs. Source of these receptors: a man in his sixties in good health and CMV-seropositive.

The rearrangement uses TRBV10-3 and TRBJ2-5; D uncertain. CDR3 length equals 12 residues. V gave up 2 bases and J gave up 3 bases, with 4 bases separating them. The germline V gene encodes CDR1 ENHRY and CDR2 SYGVKD. In DNA, the CDR3 is TGTGCCATCAGTGAGGGAGAAGAGACCCAGTACTTC. This gives the protein CAISEGEETQYF.

The genes are TRBV7-3 and TRBJ2-3; tentatively, D is TRBD2 (5 bases). The CDR3 length is 15 residues. Germline CDR1 and CDR2: SGHTA and FQGTGA. With 2 bases removed from V and 7 bases from J, the gap between germline ends came to 16 bases. CDR3 coding DNA: TGTGCCAGCAGCTTAGACTACCTTACGAGAAATACGCAGTATTTT. It codes for CASSLDYLTRNTQYF.

The V call is TRBV2, the J call TRBJ2-1; 8 nucleotides match TRBD1. V dropped 3 bases and J dropped 0; count of bases not matched to a gene: 4. Germline V CDR1 and CDR2: SNHLY, FYNNEI. CDR3 length equals 16 residues. The CDR3 reads CASSDYRGTSYNEQFF. DNA of the CDR3: TGTGCCAGCAGTGACTACAGGGGGACCTCCTACAATGAGCAGTTCTTC.

The chain employs TRBV19 and TRBJ2-7; D possibly corresponds to TRBD2 (5 bases). Germline V CDR1 and CDR2: LNHDA, SQIVND (reference sequence). This CDR3 has 16 amino acids. Trimming removed 5 bases from V and 7 bases from J, with 24 bases in between. CDR3 sequence: CASSAPPRGTPEEQYF. The CDR3 DNA is TGTGCCAGTAGTGCCCCCCCTCGGGGTACGCCGGAAGAGCAGTACTTC.

The chain combines TRBV5-1 with TRBJ2-7, with TRBD1 identical over 10 bases. V gave up 7 bases and J gave up 4 bases; unmatched junction bases: 14. The germline V gene encodes CDR1 SGHRS and CDR2 YFSETQ. CDR3 length: 16 amino acids. In DNA form, the CDR3 reads TGCGCCAGCCGGAAATTGACAGGGGGCGTATCGTACGAGCAGTACTTC. It translates to CASRKLTGGVSYEQYF.

The V call is TRBV27, the J call TRBJ1-2; 7 bases match TRBD1. J lost 3 bases, V lost 3 bases, and 7 bases had no gene match. The CDR3 runs 15 residues. Germline V CDR1 and CDR2: MNHEY, SMNVEV (reference sequence). CDR3 amino acids: CASSFRQGKDYGYTF. CDR3 sequence (DNA): TGTGCCAGCAGTTTCAGACAGGGCAAGGACTATGGCTACACCTTC.

The chain joins TRBV7-9 to TRBJ2-7; 9 nucleotides match TRBD1. The ends lost 7 bases at V and 6 bases at J; junction bases unmatched: 10. CDR1 and CDR2 (germline): SEHNR, FQNEAQ (reference sequence). The CDR3 spans 14 residues. CDR3 protein: CASNKGTGPFEQYF. Here the CDR3 DNA reads TGTGCCAGCAATAAAGGGACAGGGCCCTTCGAGCAGTACTTC.

This clone was seen more than once but under ten times. The gene calls are TRBV10-3 and TRBJ2-2, with D possibly being TRBD2 (5 bases). Germline lookup yields CDR1 ENHRY and CDR2 SYGVKD. The CDR3 is 15 residues long. V gave up 4 bases and J gave up 4 bases, with 13 bases separating them. CDR3 sequence reads: CAISGILEGTGELFF. The CDR3, as DNA: TGTGCCATCAGTGGGATTCTAGAGGGCACCGGGGAGCTGTTTTTT.

The rearrangement joins TRBV25-1 to TRBJ2-7; 14 bases are a match to TRBD2. Germline-derived CDR1 and CDR2 are MGHDK and SYGVNS. J lost 4 bases, V lost 4 bases, and 3 bases had no gene match. CDR3 length equals 15 residues. This CDR3 is CASSVGTSGGYEQYF. The CDR3 nucleotides read TGTGCCAGCAGTGTAGGGACTAGCGGGGGTTACGAGCAGTACTTC.

This chain links TRBV2 with TRBJ1-5, with 10 bases matching TRBD1. Germline V gives CDR1 SNHLY, CDR2 FYNNEI. There are 15 residues in the CDR3. Trimming cost V 6 bases and J 0 bases; bases outside gene matches: 2. DNA for the CDR3: TGTGCCAGCAGCCGGGACAGGGGTAGCAATCAGCCCCAGCATTTT. Protein: CASSRDRGSNQPQHF.

The gene calls are TRBV7-9 and TRBJ2-5, with 8 bases lining up with TRBD1. The end of the DNA is better explained by TRBJ2-7, so the J call may be wrong. Germline V lookup: CDR1 SEHNR, CDR2 FQNEAQ (reference sequence). The CDR3 loop spans 16 amino acids. CDR3 bases: TGTGCCAGCAGCTTAGTTCCCGGGACAGGCACCTACGAGCAGTACTTC. This codes for CASSLVPGTGTYEQYF.

This sequence joins TRBV2 and TRBJ1-3, with D unresolved. The germline gives CDR1 SNHLY, CDR2 FYNNEI. This CDR3 has 15 residues. V lost 8 bases and J 1 base, leaving 15 bases between the germline ends. The CDR3 reads CASPNRAESGNTIYF. The CDR3 coding sequence is TGTGCCAGCCCCAACCGCGCGGAATCTGGAAACACCATATATTTT. Combining the CDR3 with reference TRBV2 and TRBJ1-3 gives the whole variable domain EPEVTQTPSHQVTQMGQEVILRCVPISNHLYFYWYRQILGQKVEFLVSFYNNEISEKSEIFDDQFSVERPDGSNFTLKIRSTKLEDSAMYFCASPNRAESGNTIYFGEGSWLTVV.

V and J are TRBV5-1 and TRBJ2-1; 10 nucleotides match TRBD1. The V gene end was trimmed by 3 bases and the J gene end by 7 bases; junction bases not matched to a gene: 7. The CDR3 covers 15 residues. In germline, CDR1 is SGHRS, CDR2 YFSETQ. The CDR3 region is CASSSYRQGANEQFF. CDR3 nucleotides: TGCGCCAGCAGCTCCTATCGACAGGGGGCGAATGAGCAGTTCTTC.

As DNA, the CDR3 is TGTGCCAGCAGCGTAGGACCCGACAAGTACCCCGAAGCTTTCTTT. Amino acid sequence: CASSVGPDKYPEAFF. The rearrangement links TRBV9 to TRBJ1-1; D is uncertain. V was pared by 0 bases and J by 8 bases, with 17 bases between. The germline V gene encodes CDR1 SGDLS and CDR2 YYNGEE. CDR3 length equals 15 residues.

V gene TRBV5-1 combines with J gene TRBJ1-4, with D possibly matching TRBD1 (6 bases). The CDR3 runs to 14 residues. The germline V gene encodes CDR1 SGHRS and CDR2 YFSETQ. Trimming left V 2 bases short and J 5 bases short, with 10 bases between. The CDR3 coding sequence is TGCGCCAGCAGCTTACAGGGAGCGAATGAAAAACTGTTTTTT. Translated, it gives CASSLQGANEKLFF. The full variable domain, rest sourced from reference TRBV5-1 and TRBJ1-4, is KAGVTQTPRYLIKTRGQQVTLSCSPISGHRSVSWYQQTPGQGLQFLFEYFSETQRNKGNFPGRFSGRQFSNSRSEMNVSTLELGDSALYLCASSLQGANEKLFFGSGTQLSVL.

The CDR3 region is CASSRDGLGYGYTF. The CDR3 DNA follows: TGTGCCAGCAGCCGCGACGGACTTGGCTATGGCTACACCTTC. The rearrangement joins TRBV6-6 to TRBJ1-2; D unclear. The CDR3 has 14 residues. Trimming stripped 6 bases from V and 4 bases from J, with 15 bases between. The germline V gene has CDR1 MNHNY and CDR2 SVGAGI (reference sequence).

V usage is TRBV6-5 and J usage is TRBJ1-1; TRBD1 aligns across 7 bases. V lost 4 bases and J lost 0; bases outside the gene matches: 5. Germline V gives CDR1 MNHEY, CDR2 SVGAGI. The CDR3 spans 15 residues. The CDR3 loop reads CASSSYRGMNTEAFF. The CDR3 DNA reads TGTGCCAGCAGTTCCTACAGGGGAATGAACACTGAAGCTTTCTTT.

The V and J genes are TRBV7-9 and TRBJ1-5; D not resolved. The V end lost 8 bases, the J end lost 3 bases, and 11 bases lay between the germline ends. CDR3 length equals 13 residues. The germline V gene has CDR1 SEHNR and CDR2 FQNEAQ (reference sequence). The CDR3 DNA is TGTGCCAGCGCCGGCGGGGTCAATCAGCCCCAGCATTTT. Encoded protein: CASAGGVNQPQHF.

This clone was detected ten times or more. The chain is built from TRBV6-5 and TRBJ1-2; 7 bases align to TRBD1. Germline values: CDR1 MNHEY, CDR2 SVGAGI. The CDR3 runs to 15 residues. V lost 6 bases to trimming and J lost 4 bases; unmatched junction nucleotides: 11. The CDR3 region is CASSSTTGYPYGYTF. The CDR3 coding sequence is TGTGCCAGCAGCTCAACGACAGGGTACCCCTATGGCTACACCTTC.

The V and J genes are TRBV18 and TRBJ1-6; 11 bases map to TRBD1. There are 14 residues in the CDR3. Trimming at V came to 4 bases and at J to 8 bases, leaving 1 base not matched to a gene. CDR1 is KGHSH, CDR2 LQKENI, per germline. The CDR3 spells CASSRDRGDSPLHF. The CDR3 DNA is TGTGCCAGCTCACGGGACAGGGGGGATTCACCCCTCCACTTT.

A single count supports this clone. This rearrangement joins TRBV6-5 to TRBJ2-2; 8 bases agree with TRBD1. There are 14 residues in the CDR3. CDR1 MNHEY and CDR2 SVGAGI come from the germline V gene. J gave up 2 bases and V 8 bases, and 4 bases lay outside the gene matches. CDR3 region: CASSGQGNTGELFF. DNA for the CDR3: TGTGCCAGCTCAGGACAGGGCAACACCGGGGAGCTGTTTTTT.